This TCR beta chain was sequenced in a study of cytomegalovirus exposure and HLA in healthy donors. The primer mix had 60 Vbeta and 13 Jbeta primers. Profiled with immunoSEQ multiplex PCR; TCRdb holds only in-frame clones, not every one. The top ten hold 1.8% of the sample, which has approximately 220,000 clones, approximately 70% seen once. Germline loops: CDR1 SNHLY, CDR2 FYNNEI. The CDR3 is 21 residues long. V lost 2 bases and J lost 4; bases outside the gene matches: 15. Notes on this clone: No antigen is known for it.

Study observations and caveats: Cytomegalovirus-associated TCR beta chains were listed, numbering 164. CMV serostatus was the sole immune exposure data available.

All donors participated as healthy donors of bone marrow. This clonotype was sampled from a woman between 25 and 40 years old in good health and CMV-seronegative. The gene calls are TRBV2 and TRBJ2-1; 15 bases match TRBD2. The sample was PBMCs. The CDR3 nucleotides read TGTGCCAGCAGTGAACCCCAGGGACTAGCGGGGGGACGGGTAGCTTACAATGAGCAGTTCTTC. Translated: CASSEPQGLAGGRVAYNEQFF.